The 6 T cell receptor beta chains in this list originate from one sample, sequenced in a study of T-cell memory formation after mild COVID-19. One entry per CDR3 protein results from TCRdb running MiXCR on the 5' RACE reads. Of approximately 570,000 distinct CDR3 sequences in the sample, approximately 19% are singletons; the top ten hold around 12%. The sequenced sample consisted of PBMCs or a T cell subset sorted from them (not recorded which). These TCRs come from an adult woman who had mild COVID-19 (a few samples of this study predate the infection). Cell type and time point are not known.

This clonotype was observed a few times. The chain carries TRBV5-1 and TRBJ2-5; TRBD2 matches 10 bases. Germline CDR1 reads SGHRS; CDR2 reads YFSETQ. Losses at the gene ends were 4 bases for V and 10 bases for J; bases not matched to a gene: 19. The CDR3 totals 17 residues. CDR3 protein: CASSPGGTSVYGWSQYF. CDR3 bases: TGCGCCAGCAGCCCTGGAGGGACTAGCGTTTACGGGTGGAGCCAGTACTTC.

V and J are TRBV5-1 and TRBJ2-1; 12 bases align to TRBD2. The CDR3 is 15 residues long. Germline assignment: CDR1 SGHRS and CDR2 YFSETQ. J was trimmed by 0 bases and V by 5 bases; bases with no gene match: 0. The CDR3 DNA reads TGCGCCAGCAGACTAGCGGGAGGCTCCTACAATGAGCAGTTCTTC. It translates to CASRLAGGSYNEQFF.

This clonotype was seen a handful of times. CDR3 in DNA: TGTGCCAGCAGTTTGGCAGGGAGAGCCAATCAGCCCCAGCATTTT. This sequence encodes CASSLAGRANQPQHF. The V call is TRBV12-3 or TRBV12-4, the J call TRBJ1-5; tentative D call: TRBD1 (5 bases). This CDR3 has 15 amino acids. Trimming took 3 bases from V and 3 from J, leaving 12 bases between them.

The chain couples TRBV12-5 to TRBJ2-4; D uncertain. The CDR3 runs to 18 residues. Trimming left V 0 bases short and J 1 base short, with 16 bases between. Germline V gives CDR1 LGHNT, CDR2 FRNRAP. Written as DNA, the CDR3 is TGTGCTAGTGGTTTGGTGGTGGAAGTCGGGTCGGCCAAAAACATTCAGTACTTC. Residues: CASGLVVEVGSAKNIQYF.

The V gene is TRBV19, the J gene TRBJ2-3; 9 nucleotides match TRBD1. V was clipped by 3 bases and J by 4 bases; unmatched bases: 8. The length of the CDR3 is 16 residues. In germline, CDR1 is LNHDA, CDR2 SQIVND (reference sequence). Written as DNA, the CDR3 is TGTGCCAGTAGTATGATCGTACAGGGGGCCTCAGATACGCAGTATTTT. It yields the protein CASSMIVQGASDTQYF.

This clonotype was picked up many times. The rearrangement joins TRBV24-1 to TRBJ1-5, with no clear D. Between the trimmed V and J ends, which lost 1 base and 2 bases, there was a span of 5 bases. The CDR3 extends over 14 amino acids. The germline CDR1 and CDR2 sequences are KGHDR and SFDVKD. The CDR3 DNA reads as TGTGCCACCAGTGATTTCGCTGGCAATCAGCCCCAGCATTTT. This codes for CATSDFAGNQPQHF.